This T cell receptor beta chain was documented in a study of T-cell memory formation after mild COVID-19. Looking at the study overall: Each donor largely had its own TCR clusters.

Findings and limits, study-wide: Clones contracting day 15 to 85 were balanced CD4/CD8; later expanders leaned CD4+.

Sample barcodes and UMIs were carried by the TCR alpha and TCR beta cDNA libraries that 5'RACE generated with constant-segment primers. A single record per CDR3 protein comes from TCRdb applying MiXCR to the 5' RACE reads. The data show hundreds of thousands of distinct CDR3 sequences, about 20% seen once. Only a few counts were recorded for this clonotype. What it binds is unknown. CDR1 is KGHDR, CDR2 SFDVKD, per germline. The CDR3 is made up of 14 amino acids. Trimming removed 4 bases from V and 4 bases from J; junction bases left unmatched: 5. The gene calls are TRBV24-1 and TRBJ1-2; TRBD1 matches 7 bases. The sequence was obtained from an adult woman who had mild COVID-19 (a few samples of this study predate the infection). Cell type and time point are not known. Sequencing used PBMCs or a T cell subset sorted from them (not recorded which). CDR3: CATSDLGQSYGYTF. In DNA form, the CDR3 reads TGTGCCACCAGTGACTTGGGACAGTCCTATGGCTACACCTTC.